The clone carrying this TCR beta chain was detected many times. Its antigen is unidentified. TCRdb processed the 5' RACE reads anew with MiXCR; each CDR3 protein has one entry. This repertoire shows about 360,000 distinct CDR3 sequences, 6% to 8% found once; its top ten account for approximately 15%. The source of the sample is a study of T cells after yellow fever vaccination. General study points: Subsequent booster samples again held most clones from primary vaccination (roughly 96% CD4, roughly 88% CD8). Weaker overall, the secondary response nonetheless peaked faster (day 5 versus 15). FACS-sorted repertoires could harbor abundant contaminating bulk-population clonotypes.

The germline gives CDR1 SEHNR, CDR2 FQNEAQ (reference sequence). Trimming cost V 2 bases and J 5 bases, with 12 bases left between them. CDR3 length: 14 amino acids. J is TRBJ2-5 and V is TRBV7-9; D possibly corresponds to TRBD2 (5 bases). The specimen was PBMCs, collected 5 days after the yellow fever booster vaccination. The receptor was derived from a man aged 25 to 45 who received the YFV17D yellow fever vaccine. CDR3 amino acids: CASSLNGGAETQYF. The CDR3 DNA reads TGTGCCAGCAGCTTAAATGGAGGCGCGGAGACCCAGTACTTC.